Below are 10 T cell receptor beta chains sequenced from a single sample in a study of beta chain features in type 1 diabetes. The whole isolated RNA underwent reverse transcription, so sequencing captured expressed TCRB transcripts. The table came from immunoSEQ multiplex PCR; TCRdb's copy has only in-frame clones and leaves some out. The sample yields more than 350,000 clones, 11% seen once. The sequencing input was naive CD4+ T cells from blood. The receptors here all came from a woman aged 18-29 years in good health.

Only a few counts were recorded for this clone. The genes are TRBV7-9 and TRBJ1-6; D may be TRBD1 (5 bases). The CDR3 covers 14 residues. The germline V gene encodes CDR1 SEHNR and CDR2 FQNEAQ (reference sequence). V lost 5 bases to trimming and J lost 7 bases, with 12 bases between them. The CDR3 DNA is TGTGCCAGCAGCATCTACACAGGAAATTCACCCCTCCACTTT. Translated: CASSIYTGNSPLHF.

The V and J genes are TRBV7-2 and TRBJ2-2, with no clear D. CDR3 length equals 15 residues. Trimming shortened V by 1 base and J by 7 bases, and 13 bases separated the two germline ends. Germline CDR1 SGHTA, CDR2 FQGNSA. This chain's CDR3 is CASSLVDWGVGELFF. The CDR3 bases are TGTGCCAGCAGCTTAGTAGATTGGGGTGTCGGGGAGCTGTTTTTT.

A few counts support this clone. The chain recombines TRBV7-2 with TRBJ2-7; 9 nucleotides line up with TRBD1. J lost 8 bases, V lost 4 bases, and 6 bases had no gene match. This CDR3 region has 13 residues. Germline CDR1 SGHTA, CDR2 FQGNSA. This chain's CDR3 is CASSSGQGRKQYV. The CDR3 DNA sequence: TGTGCCAGCAGCTCCGGACAGGGGAGGAAGCAGTACGTC.

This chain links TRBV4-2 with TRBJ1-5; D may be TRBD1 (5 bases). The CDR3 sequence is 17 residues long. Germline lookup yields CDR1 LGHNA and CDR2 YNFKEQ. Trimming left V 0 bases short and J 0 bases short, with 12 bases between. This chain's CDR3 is CASSQDVGRDSNQPQHF. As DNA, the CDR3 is TGTGCCAGCAGCCAAGATGTAGGCAGGGATAGCAATCAGCCCCAGCATTTT.

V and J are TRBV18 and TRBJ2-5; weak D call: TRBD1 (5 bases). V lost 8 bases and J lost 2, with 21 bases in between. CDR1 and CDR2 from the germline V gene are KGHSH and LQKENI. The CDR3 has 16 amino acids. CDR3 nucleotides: TGTGCCAGCACGGCCGTCATAGGGGTAACGCAAGAGACCCAGTACTTC. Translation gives CASTAVIGVTQETQYF.

CDR3 loop: CASSLAAQETQYF. The CDR3, as DNA: TGCGCCAGCAGCTTGGCGGCTCAAGAGACCCAGTACTTC. This chain uses TRBV5-1 with TRBJ2-5; D unresolved. Germline-derived CDR1 and CDR2 are SGHRS and YFSETQ. V was clipped by 0 bases and J by 2 bases, with 5 bases between them. CDR3 length: 13 residues.

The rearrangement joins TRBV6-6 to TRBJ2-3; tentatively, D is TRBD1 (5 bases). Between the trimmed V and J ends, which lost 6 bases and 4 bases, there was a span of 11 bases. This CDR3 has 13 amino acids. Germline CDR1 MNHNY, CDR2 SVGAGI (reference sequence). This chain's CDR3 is CASSRVSADTQYF. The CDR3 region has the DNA TGTGCCAGCAGCAGGGTGTCGGCAGATACGCAGTATTTT.

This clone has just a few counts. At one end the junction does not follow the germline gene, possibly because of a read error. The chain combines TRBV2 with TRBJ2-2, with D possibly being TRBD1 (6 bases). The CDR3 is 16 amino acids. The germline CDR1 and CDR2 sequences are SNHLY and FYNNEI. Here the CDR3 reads CASREELWGHTGELFF. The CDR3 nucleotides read TGTGCCAGCAGAGAAGAGCTGTGGGGGCACACCGGGGAGCTGTTTTTT.

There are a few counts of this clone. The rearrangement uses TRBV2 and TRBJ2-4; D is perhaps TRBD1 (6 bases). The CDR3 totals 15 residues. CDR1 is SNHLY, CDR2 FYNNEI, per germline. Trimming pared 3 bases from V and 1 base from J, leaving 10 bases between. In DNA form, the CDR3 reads TGTGCCAGCAGTGAGGAGAGGGGGGCCAAAAACATTCAGTACTTC. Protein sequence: CASSEERGAKNIQYF.

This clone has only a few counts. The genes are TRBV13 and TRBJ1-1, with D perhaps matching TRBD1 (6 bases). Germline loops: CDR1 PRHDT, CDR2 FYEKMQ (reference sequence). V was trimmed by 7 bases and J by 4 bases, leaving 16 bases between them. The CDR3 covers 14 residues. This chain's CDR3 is CASTLFTGSTEAFF. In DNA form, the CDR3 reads TGTGCCAGCACCCTATTTACAGGGAGCACTGAAGCTTTCTTT.